The 8 T cell receptor beta chains listed next were all sequenced from one sample in a study of breast tumors, draining lymph nodes, adjacent tissues. TCRdb redid the calling of the multiplex PCR reads with MiXCR, one entry per CDR3 protein. The sample lists about 230,000 distinct CDR3 sequences, about a third occurring once. Samples came from axillary lymph nodes draining the breast cancer. Sequencing was carried out using axillary lymph node tissue. The receptors derive from a female donor with breast cancer. Some clones in this sample may be carry-over from other donors' samples.

This clonotype has at least ten counts. The chain recombines TRBV5-1 with TRBJ2-2, with no clear D. CDR1 SGHRS and CDR2 YFSETQ come from the germline V gene. The CDR3 spans 13 residues. With 4 bases removed from V and 3 bases from J, the gap between germline ends came to 7 bases. This CDR3 reads CASSQRDTGELFF. CDR3 sequence (DNA): TGCGCCAGCAGCCAAAGGGACACCGGGGAGCTGTTTTTT. Variable domain in full (rest from reference TRBV5-1 and TRBJ2-2): KAGVTQTPRYLIKTRGQQVTLSCSPISGHRSVSWYQQTPGQGLQFLFEYFSETQRNKGNFPGRFSGRQFSNSRSEMNVSTLELGDSALYLCASSQRDTGELFFGEGSRLTVL.

V usage is TRBV19 and J usage is TRBJ1-1; 7 bases fit TRBD1. CDR1 and CDR2 from the germline V gene are LNHDA and SQIVND (reference sequence). V lost 5 bases, J lost 10 bases, and 16 bases stayed unmatched. CDR3 length equals 15 residues. The CDR3 DNA sequence: TGTGCCAGTAGTCCCCGCGAGGGGGCCCGCCTCGTAGCTTTCTTT. Amino acid sequence: CASSPREGARLVAFF.

Note on this clonotype: With a much larger clone just one base away, this may be a read error. V gene TRBV11-3 combines with J gene TRBJ2-7; 7 bases map to TRBD1. The trim removed 0 bases at V and 3 bases at J, leaving 5 bases unmatched. CDR3 size: 15 residues. From germline, CDR1 is SGHNT and CDR2 YENEEA. CDR3 sequence reads: CASSLETGSDYEQYF. CDR3 DNA: TGTGCCAGCAGCTTAGAGACAGGGTCGGACTACGAGCAGTACTTC.

Only a few counts were recorded for this clonotype. This sequence may be a read error, since a much larger clone differs from it by one base. V gene TRBV20-1 combines with J gene TRBJ2-5, with 9 bases lining up with TRBD1. The CDR3 length is 13 residues. The V and J ends lost 6 bases and 4 bases, in that order; junction bases with no gene match: 6. Germline CDR1 is DFQATT and CDR2 is SNEGSKA (reference sequence). The CDR3 nucleotides read TGCAGTGCCCTAACAGGGGGCACAGAGACCCAGTACTTC. Residues: CSALTGGTETQYF.

Ten or more counts support this clonotype. The chain recombines TRBV11-3 with TRBJ1-2; possible D gene TRBD1, 5 bases. CDR3 length: 13 residues. V lost 8 bases to trimming and J lost 4 bases, with 14 bases between them. Germline V CDR1 and CDR2: SGHNT, YENEEA. For the CDR3, the DNA is TGTGCCAGCGGACTCGACAGCCTCTATGGCTACACCTTC. It encodes CASGLDSLYGYTF.

This chain joins TRBV7-7 and TRBJ2-1; TRBD1 is a possible D gene (6 bases). CDR1 is SSHAT, CDR2 FNYEAQ, per germline (reference sequence). The CDR3 extends over 12 amino acids. The CDR3 is CARSGEYNEQFF. CDR3 DNA sequence: TGTGCTAGATCAGGGGAATACAATGAGCAGTTCTTC. The full variable domain, its missing parts supplied by reference TRBV7-7 and TRBJ2-1, is GAGVSQSPRYKVTKRGQDVTLRCDPISSHATLYWYQQALGQGPEFLTYFNYEAQPDKSGLPSDRFSAERPEGSISTLTIQRTEQRDSAMYRCARSGEYNEQFFGPGTRLTVL.

This clonotype has at least ten counts. The CDR3 spells CASSFGGEGYEQYF. The CDR3 DNA reads as TGTGCCAGCAGCTTTGGGGGAGAGGGTTACGAGCAGTACTTC. The V gene is TRBV7-3, the J gene TRBJ2-7; D possibly matches TRBD1 or TRBD2 (5 bases each). V lost 3 bases and J 4 bases, leaving 13 bases between the germline ends. The CDR3 loop spans 14 amino acids. Germline V gene sequence: CDR1 SGHTA, CDR2 FQGTGA. Combining the CDR3 with reference TRBV7-3 and TRBJ2-7 gives the whole variable domain GAGVSQTPSNKVTEKGKYVELRCDPISGHTALYWYRQSLGQGPEFLIYFQGTGAADDSGLPNDRFFAVRPEGSVSTLKIQRTERGDSAVYLCASSFGGEGYEQYFGPGTRLTVT.

Ten or more counts support this clonotype. The rearrangement links TRBV20-1 to TRBJ2-1; 8 bases map to TRBD2. Per germline, CDR1 DFQATT and CDR2 SNEGSKA (reference sequence). With 8 bases clipped from V and 2 bases from J, the junction kept 23 bases outside the gene matches. The CDR3 sequence is 19 residues long. The DNA of the CDR3 is TGCAGTCTCACCCAAAGGTTGGGAGTAGCGGGGCGTCCCTACAATGAGCAGTTCTTC. Translation gives CSLTQRLGVAGRPYNEQFF.